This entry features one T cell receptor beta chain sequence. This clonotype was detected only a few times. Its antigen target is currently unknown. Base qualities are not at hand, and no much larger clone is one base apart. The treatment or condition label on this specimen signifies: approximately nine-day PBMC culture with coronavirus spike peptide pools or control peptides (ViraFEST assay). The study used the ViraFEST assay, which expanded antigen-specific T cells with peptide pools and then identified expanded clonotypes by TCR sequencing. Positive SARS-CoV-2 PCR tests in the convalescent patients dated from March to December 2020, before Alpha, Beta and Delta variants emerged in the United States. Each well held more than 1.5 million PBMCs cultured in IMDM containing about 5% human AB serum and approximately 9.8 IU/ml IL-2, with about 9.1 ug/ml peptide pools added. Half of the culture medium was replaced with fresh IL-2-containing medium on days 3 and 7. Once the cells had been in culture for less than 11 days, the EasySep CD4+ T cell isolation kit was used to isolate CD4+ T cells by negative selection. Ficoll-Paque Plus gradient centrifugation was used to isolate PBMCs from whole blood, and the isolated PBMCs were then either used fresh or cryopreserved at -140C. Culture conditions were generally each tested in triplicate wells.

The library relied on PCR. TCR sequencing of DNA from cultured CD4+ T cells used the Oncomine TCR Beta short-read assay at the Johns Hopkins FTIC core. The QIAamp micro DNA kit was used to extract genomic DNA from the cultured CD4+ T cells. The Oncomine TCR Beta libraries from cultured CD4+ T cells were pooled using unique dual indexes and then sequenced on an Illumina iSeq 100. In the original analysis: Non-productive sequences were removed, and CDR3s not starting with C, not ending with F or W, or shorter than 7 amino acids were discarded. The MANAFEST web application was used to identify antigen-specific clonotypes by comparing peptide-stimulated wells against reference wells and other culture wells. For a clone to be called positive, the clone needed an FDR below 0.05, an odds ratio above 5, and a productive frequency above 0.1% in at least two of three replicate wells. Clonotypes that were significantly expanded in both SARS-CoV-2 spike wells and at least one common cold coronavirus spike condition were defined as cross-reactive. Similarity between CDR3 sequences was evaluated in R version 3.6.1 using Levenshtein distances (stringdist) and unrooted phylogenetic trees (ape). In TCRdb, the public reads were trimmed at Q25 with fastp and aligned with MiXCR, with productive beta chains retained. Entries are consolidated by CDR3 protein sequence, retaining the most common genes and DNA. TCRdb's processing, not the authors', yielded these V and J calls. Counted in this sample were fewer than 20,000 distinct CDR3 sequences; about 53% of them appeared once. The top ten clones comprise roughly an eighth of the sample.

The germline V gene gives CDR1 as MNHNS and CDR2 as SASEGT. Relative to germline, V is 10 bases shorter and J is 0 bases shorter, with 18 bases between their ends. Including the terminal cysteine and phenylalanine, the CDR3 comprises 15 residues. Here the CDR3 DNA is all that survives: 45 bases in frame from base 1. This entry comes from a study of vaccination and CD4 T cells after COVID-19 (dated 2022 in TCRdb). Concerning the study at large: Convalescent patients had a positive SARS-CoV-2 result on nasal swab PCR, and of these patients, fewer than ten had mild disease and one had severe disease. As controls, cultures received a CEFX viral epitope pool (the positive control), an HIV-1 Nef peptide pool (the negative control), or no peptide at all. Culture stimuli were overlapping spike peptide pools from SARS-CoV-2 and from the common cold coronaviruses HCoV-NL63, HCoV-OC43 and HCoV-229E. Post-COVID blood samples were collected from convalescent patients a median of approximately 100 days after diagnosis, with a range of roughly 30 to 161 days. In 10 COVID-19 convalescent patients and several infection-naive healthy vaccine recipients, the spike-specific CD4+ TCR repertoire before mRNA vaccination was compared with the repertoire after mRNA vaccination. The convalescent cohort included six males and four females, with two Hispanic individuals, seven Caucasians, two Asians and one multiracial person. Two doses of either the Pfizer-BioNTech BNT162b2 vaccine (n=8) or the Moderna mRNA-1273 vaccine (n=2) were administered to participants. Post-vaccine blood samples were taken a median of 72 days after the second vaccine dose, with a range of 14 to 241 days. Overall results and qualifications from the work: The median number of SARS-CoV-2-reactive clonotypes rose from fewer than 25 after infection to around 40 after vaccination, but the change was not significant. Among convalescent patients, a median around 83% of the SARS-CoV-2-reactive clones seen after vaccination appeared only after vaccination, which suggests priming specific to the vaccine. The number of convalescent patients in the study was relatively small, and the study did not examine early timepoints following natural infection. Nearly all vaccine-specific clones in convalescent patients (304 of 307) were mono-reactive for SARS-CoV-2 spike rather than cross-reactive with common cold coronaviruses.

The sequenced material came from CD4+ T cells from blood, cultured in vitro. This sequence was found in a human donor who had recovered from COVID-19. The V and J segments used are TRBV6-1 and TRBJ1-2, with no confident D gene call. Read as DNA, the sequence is TGTGCCACCCTGCGCAGGCCCTTAGCTAACTATGGCTACACCTTC. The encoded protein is CATLRRPLANYGYTF.